This T cell receptor (beta chain) was captured in a study of T cells in Graves' hyperthyroidism and ophthalmopathy. Study-wide results and caveats: Most thyroid-expanded clonotypes above 0.001 were also found in blood.

Graves' hyperthyroidism qualified as stable when ophthalmopathy did not progress within 18 months. Each diagnosis was grounded in clinical symptoms, serum thyroxine and TRAb, thyroid ultrasound, and orbital computed tomography. Fresh peripheral blood, under 13 ml, was the source of the PBMCs. Germline lookup yields CDR1 SGHNT and CDR2 YENEEA. The CDR3 has 12 residues. Trimming pared 5 bases from V and 15 bases from J, leaving 17 bases between. Authors of the study amplified TCR beta CDR3 regions from RNA transcripts. TCR CDR3 regions were first amplified by RT-PCR with HTBI primers. MiXCR, applied by TCRdb to the multiplex PCR reads, yields one record per CDR3 protein. The data show around 480,000 distinct CDR3 sequences, around 14% seen once. This clonotype was counted many times. The antigen remains unidentified.

Sequences were obtained from blood. This rearrangement joins TRBV11-3 to TRBJ1-3, with TRBD1 as a possible D gene (5 bases). The receptor was derived from a woman between 18 and 29 years old with Graves' hyperthyroidism. The CDR3, as DNA: TGTGCCAGCAGCCACAGGTCCACTCTCACATATTTT. It codes for CASSHRSTLTYF.